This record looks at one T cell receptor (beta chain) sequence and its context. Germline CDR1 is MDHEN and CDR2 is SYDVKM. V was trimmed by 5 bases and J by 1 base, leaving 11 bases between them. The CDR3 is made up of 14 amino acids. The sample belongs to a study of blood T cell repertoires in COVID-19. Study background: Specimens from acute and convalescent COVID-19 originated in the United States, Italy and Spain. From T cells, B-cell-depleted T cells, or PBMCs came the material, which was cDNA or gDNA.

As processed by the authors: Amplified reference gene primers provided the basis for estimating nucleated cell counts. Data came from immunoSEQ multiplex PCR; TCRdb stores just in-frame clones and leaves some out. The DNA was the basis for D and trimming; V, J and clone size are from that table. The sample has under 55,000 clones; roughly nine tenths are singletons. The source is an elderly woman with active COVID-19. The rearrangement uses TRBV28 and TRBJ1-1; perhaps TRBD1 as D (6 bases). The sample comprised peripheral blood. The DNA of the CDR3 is TGTGCCAGCAGTCATGGGGGCACGAACACTGAAGCTTTCTTT. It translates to CASSHGGTNTEAFF.